The present TCR beta chain was sequenced within a study of CD8+CD57+ T cells in acquired aplastic anemia. Study-wide results and caveats: The CD8+ Simpson's diversity of patients and controls was not significantly different. Patients shared some 30 CD8+ CDR3 sequences with controls.

With regard to this clonotype: Its target is not known.

The CDR3 consists of 14 residues. Germline lookup yields CDR1 SGHRS and CDR2 YFSETQ. V was pared by 1 base and J by 7 bases, with 14 bases between. TCR beta VDJ and CDR3 profiles were obtained from a genomic DNA template. TCRdb re-analysed the reads in MiXCR, keeping a single row per CDR3 protein. Found here are about 260,000 distinct CDR3 sequences, around 82% of them singletons; the top ten hold 40% to 55%. CD8+CD57+ cell expansion, shown by flow cytometry, had occurred in the patients selected for sequencing. Receipt of therapy had not occurred in any patient by the time of blood sampling. The clonotype comes from a human donor with aplastic anemia. V usage is TRBV5-1 and J usage is TRBJ2-5; possibly TRBD1 for D (6 bases). Sequencing was done on a sample of sorted CD4+, CD8+, or CD8+CD57+ T cells (not recorded which) from PBMCs. DNA for the CDR3: TGCGCCAGCAGCTTGAACAGGGTTACCCCGACCCAGTACTTC. This sequence encodes CASSLNRVTPTQYF.